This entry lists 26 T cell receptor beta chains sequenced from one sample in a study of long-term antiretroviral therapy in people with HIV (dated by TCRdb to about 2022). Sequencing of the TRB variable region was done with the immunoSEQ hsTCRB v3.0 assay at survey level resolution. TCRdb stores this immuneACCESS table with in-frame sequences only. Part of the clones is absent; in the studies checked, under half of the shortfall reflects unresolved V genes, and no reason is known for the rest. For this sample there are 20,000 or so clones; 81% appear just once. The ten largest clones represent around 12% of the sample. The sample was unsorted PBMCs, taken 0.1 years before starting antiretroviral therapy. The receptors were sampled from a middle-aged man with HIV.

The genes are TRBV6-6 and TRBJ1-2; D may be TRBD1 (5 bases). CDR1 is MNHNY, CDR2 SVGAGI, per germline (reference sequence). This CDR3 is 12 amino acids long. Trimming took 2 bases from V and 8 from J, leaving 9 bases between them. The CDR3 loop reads CASSYGREGYTF. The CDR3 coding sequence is TGTGCCAGCAGTTACGGCAGGGAAGGCTACACCTTC.

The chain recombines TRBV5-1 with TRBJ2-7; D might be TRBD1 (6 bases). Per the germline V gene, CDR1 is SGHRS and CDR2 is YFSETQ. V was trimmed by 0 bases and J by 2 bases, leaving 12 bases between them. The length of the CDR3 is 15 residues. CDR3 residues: CASSLAGAVAYEQYF. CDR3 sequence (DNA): TGCGCCAGCAGCTTGGCAGGGGCTGTCGCCTACGAGCAGTACTTC. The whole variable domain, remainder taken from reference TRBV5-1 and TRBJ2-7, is KAGVTQTPRYLIKTRGQQVTLSCSPISGHRSVSWYQQTPGQGLQFLFEYFSETQRNKGNFPGRFSGRQFSNSRSEMNVSTLELGDSALYLCASSLAGAVAYEQYFGPGTRLTVT.

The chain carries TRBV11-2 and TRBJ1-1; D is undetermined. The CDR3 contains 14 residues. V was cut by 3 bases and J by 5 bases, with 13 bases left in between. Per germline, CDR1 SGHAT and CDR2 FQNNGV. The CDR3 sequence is CASSLDGGGTEAFF. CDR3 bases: TGTGCCAGCAGCTTGGACGGTGGTGGTACTGAAGCTTTCTTT.

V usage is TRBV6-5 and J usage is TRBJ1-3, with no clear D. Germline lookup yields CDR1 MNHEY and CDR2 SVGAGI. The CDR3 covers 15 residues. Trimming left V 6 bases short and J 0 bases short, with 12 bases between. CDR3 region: CASSQTGLSGNTIYF. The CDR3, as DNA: TGTGCCAGCAGCCAAACGGGTCTCTCTGGAAACACCATATATTTT.

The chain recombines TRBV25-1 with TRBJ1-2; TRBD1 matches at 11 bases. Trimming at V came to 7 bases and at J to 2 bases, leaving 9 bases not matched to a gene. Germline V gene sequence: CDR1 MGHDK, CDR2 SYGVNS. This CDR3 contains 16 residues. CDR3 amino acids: CASTADRGRLNYGYTF. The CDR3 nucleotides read TGTGCCAGCACCGCGGACAGGGGGCGACTGAACTATGGCTACACCTTC.

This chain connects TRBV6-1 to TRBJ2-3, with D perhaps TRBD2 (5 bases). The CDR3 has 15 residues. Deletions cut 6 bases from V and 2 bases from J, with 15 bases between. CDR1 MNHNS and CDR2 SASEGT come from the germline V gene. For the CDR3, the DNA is TGTGCCAGCAGGAAGCTCCCGGACTTCACAGATACGCAGTATTTT. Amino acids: CASRKLPDFTDTQYF.

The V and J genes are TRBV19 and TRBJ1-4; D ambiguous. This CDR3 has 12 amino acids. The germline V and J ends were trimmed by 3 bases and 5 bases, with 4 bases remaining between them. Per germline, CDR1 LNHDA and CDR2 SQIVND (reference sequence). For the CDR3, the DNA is TGTGCCAGTAGTATCGGCAATGAAAAACTGTTTTTT. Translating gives CASSIGNEKLFF. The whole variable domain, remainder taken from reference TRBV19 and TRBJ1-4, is DGGITQSPKYLFRKEGQNVTLSCEQNLNHDAMYWYRQDPGQGLRLIYYSQIVNDFQKGDIAEGYSVSREKKESFPLTVTSAQKNPTAFYLCASSIGNEKLFFGSGTQLSVL.

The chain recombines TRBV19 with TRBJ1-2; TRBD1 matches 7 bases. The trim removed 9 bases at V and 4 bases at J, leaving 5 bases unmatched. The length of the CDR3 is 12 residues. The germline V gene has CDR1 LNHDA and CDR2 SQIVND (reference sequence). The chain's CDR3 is CASRQGSYGYTF. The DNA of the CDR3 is TGTGCCAGCCGACAGGGAAGCTATGGCTACACCTTC. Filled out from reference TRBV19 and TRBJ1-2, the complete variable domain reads DGGITQSPKYLFRKEGQNVTLSCEQNLNHDAMYWYRQDPGQGLRLIYYSQIVNDFQKGDIAEGYSVSREKKESFPLTVTSAQKNPTAFYLCASRQGSYGYTFGSGTRLTVV.

The CDR3 region is CASSEKGATGELFF. CDR3 bases: TGTGCCAGCAGTGAAAAGGGGGCCACCGGGGAGCTGTTTTTT. The V call is TRBV6-1, the J call TRBJ2-2, with TRBD1 matching over 7 bases. The CDR3 runs 14 residues. Unmatched junction bases numbered 1, after V lost 2 bases and J lost 4 bases. Germline CDR1 and CDR2: MNHNS and SASEGT.

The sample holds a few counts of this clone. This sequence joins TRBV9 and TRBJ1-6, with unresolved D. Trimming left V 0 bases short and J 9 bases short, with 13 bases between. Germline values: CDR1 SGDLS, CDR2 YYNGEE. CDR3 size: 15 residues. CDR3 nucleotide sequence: TGTGCCAGCAGCGTAGGGCCCGAGCCCAGTTCACCCCTCCACTTT. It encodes CASSVGPEPSSPLHF.

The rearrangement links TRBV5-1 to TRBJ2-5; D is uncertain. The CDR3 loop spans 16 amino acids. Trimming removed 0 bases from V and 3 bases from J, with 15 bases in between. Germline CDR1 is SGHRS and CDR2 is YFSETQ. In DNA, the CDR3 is TGCGCCAGCAGCTTGGGGCTCGGGCAGTTTGAAGAGACCCAGTACTTC. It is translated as CASSLGLGQFEETQYF.

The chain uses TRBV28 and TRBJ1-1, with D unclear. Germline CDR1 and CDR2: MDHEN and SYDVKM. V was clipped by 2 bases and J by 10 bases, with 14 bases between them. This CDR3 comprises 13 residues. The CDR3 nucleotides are TGTGCCAGCAGTTTACCCGGGAGGAACGGAGCTTTCTTT. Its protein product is CASSLPGRNGAFF.

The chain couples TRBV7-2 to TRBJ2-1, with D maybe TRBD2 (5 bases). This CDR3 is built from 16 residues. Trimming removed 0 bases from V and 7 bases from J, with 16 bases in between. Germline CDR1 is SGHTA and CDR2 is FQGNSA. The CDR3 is CASSLASSPTPNEQFF. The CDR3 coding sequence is TGTGCCAGCAGCTTAGCTTCTAGCCCTACCCCAAATGAGCAGTTCTTC.

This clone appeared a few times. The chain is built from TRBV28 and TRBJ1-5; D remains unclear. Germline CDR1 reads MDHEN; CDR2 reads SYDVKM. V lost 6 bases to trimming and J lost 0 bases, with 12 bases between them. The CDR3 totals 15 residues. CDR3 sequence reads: CASSLGGDSNQPQHF. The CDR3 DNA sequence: TGTGCCAGCAGCCTGGGCGGGGATAGCAATCAGCCCCAGCATTTT.

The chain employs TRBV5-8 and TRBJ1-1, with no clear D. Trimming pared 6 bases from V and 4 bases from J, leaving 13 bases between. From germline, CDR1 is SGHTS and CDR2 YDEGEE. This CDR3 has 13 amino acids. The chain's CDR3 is CASNNGPSTEAFF. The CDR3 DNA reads TGTGCCAGCAACAATGGACCCAGCACTGAAGCTTTCTTT.

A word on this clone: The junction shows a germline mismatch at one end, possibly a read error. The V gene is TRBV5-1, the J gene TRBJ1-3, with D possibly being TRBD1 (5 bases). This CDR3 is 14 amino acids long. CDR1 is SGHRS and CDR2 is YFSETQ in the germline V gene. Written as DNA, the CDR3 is TGCGCCAGCAGCGCCGGGACGCCTGGAGACACCATATATTTT. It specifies CASSAGTPGDTIYF.

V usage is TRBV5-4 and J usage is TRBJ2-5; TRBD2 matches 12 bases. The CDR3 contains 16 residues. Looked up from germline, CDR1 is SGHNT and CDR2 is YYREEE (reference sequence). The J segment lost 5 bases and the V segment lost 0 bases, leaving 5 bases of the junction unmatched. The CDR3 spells CASSLATSGGYETQYF. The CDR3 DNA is TGTGCCAGCAGCTTGGCGACTAGCGGGGGTTATGAGACCCAGTACTTC. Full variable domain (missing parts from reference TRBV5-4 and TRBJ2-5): ETGVTQSPTHLIKTRGQQVTLRCSSQSGHNTVSWYQQALGQGPQFIFQYYREEENGRGNFPPRFSGLQFPNYSSELNVNALELDDSALYLCASSLATSGGYETQYFGPGTRLLVL.

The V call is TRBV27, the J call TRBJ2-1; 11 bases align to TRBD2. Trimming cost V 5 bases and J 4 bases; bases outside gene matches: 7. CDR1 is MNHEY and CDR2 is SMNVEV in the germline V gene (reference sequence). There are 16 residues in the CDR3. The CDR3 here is CASSQSGLAEYNEQFF. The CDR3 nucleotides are TGTGCCAGCAGTCAATCGGGACTAGCGGAATACAATGAGCAGTTCTTC.

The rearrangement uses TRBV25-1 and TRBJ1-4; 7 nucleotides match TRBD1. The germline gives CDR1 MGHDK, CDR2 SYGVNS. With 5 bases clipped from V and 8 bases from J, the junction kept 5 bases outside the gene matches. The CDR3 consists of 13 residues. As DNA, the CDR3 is TGTGCCAGCAGTTCCGGGACAGCGGAAAAACTGTTTTTT. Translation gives CASSSGTAEKLFF.

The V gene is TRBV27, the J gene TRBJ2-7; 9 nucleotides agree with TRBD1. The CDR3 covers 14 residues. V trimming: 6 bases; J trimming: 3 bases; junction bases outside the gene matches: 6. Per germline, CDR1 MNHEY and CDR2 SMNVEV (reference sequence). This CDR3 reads CASRGKGQGYEQYF. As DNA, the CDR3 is TGTGCCAGCAGGGGGAAGGGACAGGGCTACGAGCAGTACTTC.

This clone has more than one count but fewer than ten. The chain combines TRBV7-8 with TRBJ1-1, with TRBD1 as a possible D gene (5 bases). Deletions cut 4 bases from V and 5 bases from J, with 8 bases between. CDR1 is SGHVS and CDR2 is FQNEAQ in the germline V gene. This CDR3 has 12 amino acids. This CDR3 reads CASSSGYTEAFF. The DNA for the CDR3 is TGTGCCAGCAGCTCAGGGTATACTGAAGCTTTCTTT.

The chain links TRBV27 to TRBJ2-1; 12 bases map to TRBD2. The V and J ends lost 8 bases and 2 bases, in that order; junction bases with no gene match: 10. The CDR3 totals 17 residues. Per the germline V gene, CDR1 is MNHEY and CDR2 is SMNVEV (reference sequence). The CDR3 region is CASLPASGGAAYNEQFF. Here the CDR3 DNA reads TGTGCCAGCCTCCCGGCTAGCGGGGGGGCCGCCTACAATGAGCAGTTCTTC.

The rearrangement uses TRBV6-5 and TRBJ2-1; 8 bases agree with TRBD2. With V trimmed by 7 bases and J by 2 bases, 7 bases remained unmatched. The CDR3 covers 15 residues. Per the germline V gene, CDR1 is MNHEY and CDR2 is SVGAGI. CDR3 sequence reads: CASTLSGGTYNEQFF. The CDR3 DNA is TGTGCCAGCACCCTCAGCGGGGGAACCTACAATGAGCAGTTCTTC.

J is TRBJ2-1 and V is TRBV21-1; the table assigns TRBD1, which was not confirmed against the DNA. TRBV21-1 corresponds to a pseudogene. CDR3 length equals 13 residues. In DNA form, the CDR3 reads TGTGCCAGCAGCAAGACAGGAAGGCTTGAGCAGTTCTTC. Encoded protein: CASSKTGRLEQFF.

CDR3 in amino acids: CASSPDNTYEQYF. CDR3 nucleotide sequence: TGTGCCAGCAGTCCCGACAATACCTACGAGCAGTACTTC. The chain employs TRBV28 and TRBJ2-7; D unclear. Germline loops: CDR1 MDHEN, CDR2 SYDVKM. V lost 5 bases and J 2 bases, leaving 10 bases between the germline ends. The CDR3 sequence is 13 residues long.

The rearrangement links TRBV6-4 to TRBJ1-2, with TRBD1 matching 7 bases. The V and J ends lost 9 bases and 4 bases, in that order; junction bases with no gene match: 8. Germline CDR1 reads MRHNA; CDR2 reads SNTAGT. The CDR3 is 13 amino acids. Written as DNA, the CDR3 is TGTGCCAGGACAGGGTCCGGTGGCTATGGCTACACCTTC. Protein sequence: CARTGSGGYGYTF.